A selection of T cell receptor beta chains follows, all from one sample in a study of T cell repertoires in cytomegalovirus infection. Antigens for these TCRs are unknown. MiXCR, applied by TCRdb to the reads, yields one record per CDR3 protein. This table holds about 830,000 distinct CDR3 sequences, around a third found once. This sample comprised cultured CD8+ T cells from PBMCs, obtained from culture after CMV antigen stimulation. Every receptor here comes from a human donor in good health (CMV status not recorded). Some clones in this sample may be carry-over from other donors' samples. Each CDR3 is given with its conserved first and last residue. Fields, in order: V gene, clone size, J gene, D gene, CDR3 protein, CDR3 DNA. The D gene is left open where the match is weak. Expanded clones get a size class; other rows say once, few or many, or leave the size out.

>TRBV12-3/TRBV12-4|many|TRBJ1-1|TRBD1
CASSPGTAEAFF
TGTGCCAGCAGTCCCGGGACAGCTGAAGCTTTCTTT
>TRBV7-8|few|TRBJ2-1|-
CASSFGPGREQFF
TGTGCCAGCAGCTTCGGCCCGGGGCGTGAGCAGTTCTTC
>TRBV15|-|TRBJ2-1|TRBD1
CATSRDTGTVYNEQFF
TGTGCCACCAGCAGAGATACCGGGACAGTATACAATGAGCAGTTCTTC
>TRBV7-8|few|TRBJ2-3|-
CASSLVGPLRTDTQYF
TGTGCCAGCAGCTTAGTAGGGCCTCTACGCACAGATACGCAGTATTTT
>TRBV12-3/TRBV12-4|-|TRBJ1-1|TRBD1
CASSFSEDRGEAFF
TGTGCCAGCAGTTTTTCGGAGGACAGGGGTGAAGCTTTCTTT
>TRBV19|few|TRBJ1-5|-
CASSMQESNQPQHF
TGTGCCAGTAGTATGCAAGAAAGTAATCAGCCCCAGCATTTT
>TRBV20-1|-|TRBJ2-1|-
CSASEGWTYNEQFF
TGCAGTGCTAGCGAGGGGTGGACCTACAATGAGCAGTTCTTC
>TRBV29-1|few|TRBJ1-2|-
CSVENGQTYTF
TGCAGCGTTGAAAATGGCCAGACCTACACCTTC
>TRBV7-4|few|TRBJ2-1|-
CASRPPDSDNNEQFF
TGTGCCAGCAGGCCTCCCGACAGCGACAACAATGAGCAGTTCTTC
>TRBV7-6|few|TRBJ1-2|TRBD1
CASSSGTGAYGYTF
TGTGCCAGCAGTTCCGGGACAGGGGCCTATGGCTACACCTTC
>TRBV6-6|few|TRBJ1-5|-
CASSYRDTSNQPQHF
TGTGCCAGCAGTTACCGGGACACAAGCAATCAGCCCCAGCATTTT
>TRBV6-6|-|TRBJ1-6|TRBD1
CASSYYLSDREFSPLHF
TGTGCCAGCAGTTACTACCTATCAGACAGGGAATTTTCACCCCTCCACTTT
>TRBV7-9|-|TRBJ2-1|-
CASSLGGAGSNEQFF
TGTGCCAGCAGCTTAGGCGGGGCAGGGAGCAATGAGCAGTTCTTC
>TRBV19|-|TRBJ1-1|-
CASSMTGRENTEAFF
TGTGCCAGTAGTATGACTGGCAGGGAGAACACTGAAGCTTTCTTT
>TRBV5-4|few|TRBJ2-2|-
CASSSLNTLGTGELFF
TGTGCCAGCAGCTCCCTAAATACTCTGGGGACCGGGGAGCTGTTTTTT
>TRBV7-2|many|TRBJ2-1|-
CASSFTPGERSHNEQFF
TGTGCCAGCAGCTTCACTCCGGGGGAGCGCTCCCACAATGAGCAGTTCTTC
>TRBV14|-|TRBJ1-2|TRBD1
CASSQDPPLKGALDYGYTF
TGTGCCAGCAGCCAAGATCCGCCACTTAAGGGGGCTTTGGACTATGGCTACACCTTC
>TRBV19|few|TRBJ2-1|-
CASSIKGGLYNEQFF
TGTGCCAGTAGTATTAAGGGGGGGCTTTACAATGAGCAGTTCTTC
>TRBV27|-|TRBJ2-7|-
CASSPNRVPTYEQYF
TGTGCCAGCAGTCCTAACAGGGTCCCTACCTACGAGCAGTACTTC
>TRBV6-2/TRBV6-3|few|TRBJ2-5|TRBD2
CASSRGLAGDQETQYF
TGTGCCAGCAGTCGGGGACTAGCGGGGGACCAAGAGACCCAGTACTTC
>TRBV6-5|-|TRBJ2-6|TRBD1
CASSYFFRGRGANVLTF
TGTGCCAGCAGTTACTTTTTCAGGGGGCGTGGGGCCAACGTCCTGACTTTC
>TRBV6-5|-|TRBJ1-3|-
CASSWTARVTGNTIYF
TGTGCCAGCAGTTGGACCGCCAGGGTTACTGGAAACACCATATATTTT
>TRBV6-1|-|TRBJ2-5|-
CASSEKNWRDTVNQETQYF
TGTGCCAGCAGTGAGAAGAACTGGCGGGACACCGTTAACCAAGAGACCCAGTACTTC
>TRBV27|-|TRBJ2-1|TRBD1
CASRPPGQGLFF
TGTGCCAGCCGACCCCCGGGACAGGGTCTGTTCTTC
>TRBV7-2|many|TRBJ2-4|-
CASSLDVFRTAKNIQYF
TGTGCCAGCAGCTTAGATGTGTTCAGGACGGCGAAAAACATTCAGTACTTC
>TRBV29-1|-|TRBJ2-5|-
CSVEPTRQETQYF
TGCAGCGTTGAGCCTACGCGGCAAGAGACCCAGTACTTC
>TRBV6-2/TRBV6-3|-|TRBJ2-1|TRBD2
CASSYLRGGDYNEQFF
TGTGCCAGCAGTTACTTACGGGGGGGAGACTACAATGAGCAGTTCTTC
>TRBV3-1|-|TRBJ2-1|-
CASSQDFDSHNEQFF
TGTGCCAGCAGCCAAGATTTCGACAGTCACAATGAGCAGTTCTTC
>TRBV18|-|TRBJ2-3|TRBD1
CASSPQTGSTDTQYF
TGTGCCAGCTCACCGCAGACAGGGAGCACAGATACGCAGTATTTT
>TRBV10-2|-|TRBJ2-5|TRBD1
CASRAPGQGSAETQYF
TGCGCCAGCAGGGCACCGGGACAGGGGTCCGCGGAGACCCAGTACTTC
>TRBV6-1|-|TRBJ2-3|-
CASSEMTGVITDTQYF
TGTGCCAGCAGTGAAATGACGGGTGTTATCACAGATACGCAGTATTTT
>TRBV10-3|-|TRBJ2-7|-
CAISELGVRGSYEQYF
TGTGCCATCAGTGAATTGGGGGTAAGGGGCTCCTACGAGCAGTACTTC
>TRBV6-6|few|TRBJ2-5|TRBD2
CASSVLSGGRQETQYF
TGTGCCAGCAGTGTTCTTAGCGGGGGGCGGCAAGAGACCCAGTACTTC
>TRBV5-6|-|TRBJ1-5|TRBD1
CASSSGDRDLQPQHF
TGTGCCAGCAGCTCGGGAGACAGGGATCTTCAGCCCCAGCATTTT
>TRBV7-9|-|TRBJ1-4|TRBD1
CASSWRTGRDEKLFF
TGTGCCAGCAGCTGGCGGACAGGGAGGGATGAAAAACTGTTTTTT
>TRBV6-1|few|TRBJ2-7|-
CASRDFYSGVYEQYF
TGTGCCAGCAGGGACTTCTATTCAGGGGTGTACGAGCAGTACTTC
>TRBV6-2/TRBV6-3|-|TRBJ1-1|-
CASSYLRVTEAFF
TGTGCCAGCAGTTACCTCAGGGTGACTGAAGCTTTCTTT
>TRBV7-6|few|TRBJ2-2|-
CASPNQNTGELFF
TGTGCCAGCCCCAACCAGAACACCGGGGAGCTGTTTTTT
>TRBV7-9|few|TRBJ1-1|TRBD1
CASTTNRGYNTEAFF
TGTGCCAGCACCACGAACAGGGGATATAACACTGAAGCTTTCTTT
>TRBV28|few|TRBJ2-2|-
CASRTRGELFF
TGTGCCAGCAGGACCCGCGGGGAGCTGTTTTTT
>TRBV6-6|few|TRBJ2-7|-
CASAEAYEQYF
TGTGCCAGCGCCGAAGCCTACGAGCAGTACTTC
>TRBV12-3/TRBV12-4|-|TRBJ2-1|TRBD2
CASSFFTPLLAGWNYNEQFF
TGTGCCAGCAGTTTTTTTACCCCCTTACTAGCGGGGTGGAACTACAATGAGCAGTTCTTC
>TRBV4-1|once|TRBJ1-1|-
CASGTGVGRVLTEAFF
TGCGCCAGCGGTACCGGGGTGGGGAGGGTTTTGACTGAAGCTTTCTTT
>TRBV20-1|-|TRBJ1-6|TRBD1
CSAPNRDRDPYNSPLHF
TGCAGTGCTCCCAACCGGGACAGGGATCCCTATAATTCACCCCTCCACTTT
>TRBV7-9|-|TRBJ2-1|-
CASSSPATSSYNEQFF
TGTGCCAGCAGCTCCCCCGCTACGAGCTCCTACAATGAGCAGTTCTTC
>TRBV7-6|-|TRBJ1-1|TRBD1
CASSLGTQGAAGTEAFF
TGTGCCAGCAGCTTAGGGACACAGGGGGCGGCTGGCACTGAAGCTTTCTTT